The 28 T cell receptor beta chains below all came from one sample that was sequenced in a study of blood T cell repertoires in COVID-19. The data were produced by immunoSEQ multiplex PCR, yet TCRdb's version contains in-frame clones alone and is incomplete. The sample has hundreds of thousands of clones, approximately 80% seen once. The sequenced sample was PBMCs or T cells enriched from blood (not recorded which). The receptors here all came from a young man with acute COVID-19.

The sample holds a few counts of this clone. The chain carries TRBV6-1 and TRBJ2-1; 7 bases agree with TRBD2. This CDR3 is built from 14 residues. Trimming at V came to 3 bases and at J to 8 bases, leaving 7 bases not matched to a gene. The germline CDR1 and CDR2 sequences are MNHNS and SASEGT. This CDR3 is CASSEGGGLDEQFF. CDR3 nucleotides: TGTGCCAGCAGTGAGGGCGGGGGATTGGATGAGCAGTTCTTC.

The chain couples TRBV7-3 to TRBJ2-3; D remains unclear. Germline V gene data show CDR1 as SGHTA and CDR2 as FQGTGA. This CDR3 is built from 13 residues. Trimming removed 3 bases at V and 3 bases at J, with 7 bases between. This chain's CDR3 is CASSFLDTDTQYF. The CDR3 nucleotides read TGTGCCAGCAGCTTCCTAGATACAGATACGCAGTATTTT.

The chain joins TRBV9 to TRBJ1-3; a weak D match, TRBD1 (6 bases). Trimming cost V 2 bases and J 0 bases, with 12 bases left between them. CDR1 and CDR2 from the germline V gene are SGDLS and YYNGEE. The CDR3 spans 16 residues. This chain's CDR3 is CASSVGDRRSGNTIYF. The CDR3 coding sequence is TGTGCCAGCAGCGTTGGTGACAGGCGCTCTGGAAACACCATATATTTT.

This clone was seen a few times. The J gene is TRBJ1-1, the V gene TRBV28; 9 bases fit TRBD1. Looked up from germline, CDR1 is MDHEN and CDR2 is SYDVKM. CDR3 length: 15 amino acids. V trimming: 6 bases; J trimming: 4 bases; junction bases outside the gene matches: 9. CDR3 loop: CASRTGGLGTTEAFF. The DNA of the CDR3 is TGTGCCAGCAGGACAGGGGGGTTGGGGACCACTGAAGCTTTCTTT.

V is TRBV6-2 or TRBV6-3 and J is TRBJ2-7, with a weak D call TRBD1 (6 bases). The germline CDR1 and CDR2 sequences are MNHEY and SVGEGT. Trimming left V 5 bases short and J 1 base short, with 12 bases between. The CDR3 is 14 residues long. The CDR3 here is CASSGQWDSYEQYF. The CDR3 DNA reads TGTGCCAGCAGTGGACAGTGGGATTCCTACGAGCAGTACTTC.

The rearrangement joins TRBV6-5 to TRBJ1-2; 11 nucleotides line up with TRBD1. CDR3 size: 14 residues. With V trimmed by 4 bases and J by 8 bases, 6 bases remained unmatched. Looked up from germline, CDR1 is MNHEY and CDR2 is SVGAGI. CDR3 sequence: CASSLTGQGAGYTF. In nucleotides, the CDR3 is TGTGCCAGCAGTTTGACCGGACAGGGGGCCGGCTACACCTTC.

Only one count was recorded for this clone. This rearrangement joins TRBV6-6 to TRBJ1-5; 7 bases map to TRBD1. V gave up 6 bases and J gave up 7 bases; unmatched junction bases: 9. From germline, CDR1 is MNHNY and CDR2 SVGAGI (reference sequence). The CDR3 is 14 residues long. CDR3 in DNA: TGTGCCAGCAGGGATCCAGGGGGATCCCAGCCCCAGCATTTT. Translation gives CASRDPGGSQPQHF.

The chain joins TRBV5-1 to TRBJ1-4; 7 bases are shared with TRBD1. Per the germline V gene, CDR1 is SGHRS and CDR2 is YFSETQ. The CDR3 loop spans 16 amino acids. The ends lost 3 bases at V and 1 base at J; junction bases unmatched: 6. The CDR3 region is CASSSGTEVTNEKLFF. Written as DNA, the CDR3 is TGCGCCAGCAGCTCCGGGACAGAAGTAACTAATGAAAAACTGTTTTTT.

V gene TRBV12-3 or TRBV12-4 combines with J gene TRBJ1-1; D may be TRBD1 (6 bases). This CDR3 contains 12 residues. V dropped 6 bases and J dropped 6 bases, with 11 bases sitting between them. The CDR3 here is CASSTGGPEAFF. CDR3 sequence (DNA): TGTGCCAGCAGCACGGGGGGCCCTGAAGCTTTCTTT.

The CDR3 coding sequence is TGTGCCAGCAGTTTGAGGTGGGGACAGGGATCCTACGAGCAGTACTTC. Protein sequence: CASSLRWGQGSYEQYF. This chain connects TRBV27 to TRBJ2-7, with 9 bases aligning to TRBD1. This CDR3 has 16 residues. Trimming removed 3 bases from V and 1 base from J; junction bases left unmatched: 7. Germline V gene sequence: CDR1 MNHEY, CDR2 SMNVEV (reference sequence).

The J gene is TRBJ2-3, the V gene TRBV28; TRBD2 aligns across 7 bases. This CDR3 spans 14 amino acids. V lost 6 bases, J lost 5 bases, and 8 bases stayed unmatched. The germline V gene encodes CDR1 MDHEN and CDR2 SYDVKM. The CDR3 reads CASRGGGRQDTQYF. CDR3 nucleotides: TGTGCCAGCAGAGGCGGGGGACGGCAAGATACGCAGTATTTT.

The V call is TRBV6-5, the J call TRBJ2-7; D gene unclear. Trimming pared 7 bases from V and 5 bases from J, leaving 9 bases between. Germline V gene data show CDR1 as MNHEY and CDR2 as SVGAGI. This CDR3 is 11 amino acids long. The CDR3 loop reads CASMALDEQYF. The CDR3 DNA reads TGTGCCAGCATGGCCCTGGACGAGCAGTACTTC.

V is TRBV14 and J is TRBJ1-2; possible D gene TRBD1, 6 bases. The CDR3 extends over 16 amino acids. The ends were cut back, 1 base at V and 4 bases at J, with 16 bases in the middle. The germline V gene has CDR1 SGHDN and CDR2 FVKESK. The CDR3 DNA reads as TGTGCCAGCAGCCAAGTGTCAACAGGGAACGCCTATGGCTACACCTTC. Translating gives CASSQVSTGNAYGYTF. Using reference TRBV14 and TRBJ1-2 for the parts outside the CDR3, the full variable domain is EAGVTQFPSHSVIEKGQTVTLRCDPISGHDNLYWYRRVMGKEIKFLLHFVKESKQDESGMPNNRFLAERTGGTYSTLKVQPAELEDSGVYFCASSQVSTGNAYGYTFGSGTRLTVV.

The chain recombines TRBV19 with TRBJ2-5; TRBD2 agrees at 7 bases. Germline loops: CDR1 LNHDA, CDR2 SQIVND (reference sequence). The CDR3 extends over 16 amino acids. V lost 3 bases, J lost 2 bases, and 9 bases stayed unmatched. The CDR3 DNA is TGTGCCAGTAGTATCCTTTCGGGGGGAAGGCAAGAGACCCAGTACTTC. It is translated as CASSILSGGRQETQYF. The variable domain in full, with the rest retrieved from reference TRBV19 and TRBJ2-5, is DGGITQSPKYLFRKEGQNVTLSCEQNLNHDAMYWYRQDPGQGLRLIYYSQIVNDFQKGDIAEGYSVSREKKESFPLTVTSAQKNPTAFYLCASSILSGGRQETQYFGPGTRLLVL.

J is TRBJ2-5 and V is TRBV29-1, with TRBD2 identical over 8 bases. Unmatched junction bases numbered 7, after V lost 6 bases and J lost 4 bases. Germline assignment: CDR1 SQVTM and CDR2 ANQGSEA. CDR3 length: 13 residues. CDR3 nucleotides: TGCAGCGTGAACGGGGGGGCCCGAGAGACCCAGTACTTC. Protein: CSVNGGARETQYF.

The gene calls are TRBV5-5 and TRBJ2-1, with D unresolved. The CDR3 contains 15 residues. The germline V gene has CDR1 SGHKS and CDR2 YYEKEE (reference sequence). V lost 0 bases and J 3 bases, leaving 10 bases between the germline ends. Written as DNA, the CDR3 is TGTGCCAGCAGCTTGGCCTGGCCGCTCTACAATGAGCAGTTCTTC. Amino acid sequence: CASSLAWPLYNEQFF.

The genes are TRBV3-1 (or the pseudogene TRBV3-2) and TRBJ1-2; D is undetermined. Germline CDR1 LGHDT, CDR2 YNNKEL (reference sequence). The CDR3 is made up of 16 amino acids. Trimming left V 3 bases short and J 5 bases short, with 19 bases between. The CDR3 nucleotides are TGTGCCAGCAGCCAGGCGAGGAGAGGAAATGAATATGGCTACACCTTC. Protein product: CASSQARRGNEYGYTF.

The rearrangement links TRBV28 to TRBJ1-2; possibly TRBD1 for D (6 bases). Trimming removed 5 bases from V and 6 bases from J, with 13 bases in between. Germline CDR1 is MDHEN and CDR2 is SYDVKM. This CDR3 spans 13 amino acids. The CDR3 sequence: CASSAGTWNGYTF. The CDR3 DNA is TGTGCCAGCAGTGCCGGGACATGGAATGGCTACACCTTC.

This chain uses TRBV2 with TRBJ1-5; D possibly corresponds to TRBD1 (6 bases). V lost 5 bases and J lost 0, with 8 bases in between. The CDR3 consists of 14 residues. CDR1 is SNHLY, CDR2 FYNNEI, per germline. CDR3 DNA: TGTGCCAGCAGTCAGGGGTATAGCAATCAGCCCCAGCATTTT. Amino acid sequence: CASSQGYSNQPQHF.

The V call is TRBV2, the J call TRBJ1-2; D gene unclear. The V gene's germline CDR1 is SNHLY and CDR2 FYNNEI. V shed 11 bases and J shed 2 bases, with 12 bases lying between them. This CDR3 comprises 12 residues. CDR3 residues: CALPGGNYGYTF. In DNA form, the CDR3 reads TGTGCCTTACCGGGAGGCAACTATGGCTACACCTTC.

The rearrangement uses TRBV3-1 (or the pseudogene TRBV3-2) and TRBJ2-1, with D possibly being TRBD1 (5 bases). CDR1 and CDR2 from the germline V gene are LGHDT and YNNKEL (reference sequence). The CDR3 has 13 amino acids. V lost 4 bases and J 15 bases, leaving 19 bases between the germline ends. The CDR3 loop reads CASSPRLGIQGFF. Written as DNA, the CDR3 is TGTGCCAGCAGCCCGAGACTGGGAATTCAGGGGTTCTTC.

In DNA form, the CDR3 reads TGTGCCACCAGCTGGGACACCGGCTCTGGAAACACCATATATTTT. Translating it yields CATSWDTGSGNTIYF. The chain couples TRBV15 to TRBJ1-3; TRBD1 might be the D (6 bases). CDR3 size: 15 residues. The germline V gene encodes CDR1 LNHNV and CDR2 YYDKDF (reference sequence). Trimming shortened V by 5 bases and J by 0 bases, and 11 bases separated the two germline ends.

J is TRBJ2-3 and V is TRBV9; the D is unclear. Germline V gene data show CDR1 as SGDLS and CDR2 as YYNGEE. The germline V and J ends were trimmed by 6 bases and 1 base, with 12 bases remaining between them. The CDR3 consists of 14 residues. CDR3 DNA sequence: TGTGCCAGCAATATAGCACGACGCACAGATACGCAGTATTTT. Translation gives CASNIARRTDTQYF.

J is TRBJ2-3 and V is TRBV27; 8 nucleotides align to TRBD1. The CDR3 contains 14 residues. Germline V gene lookup returns CDR1 MNHEY and CDR2 SMNVEV (reference sequence). V dropped 3 bases and J dropped 4; count of bases not matched to a gene: 3. Here the CDR3 reads CASSFLQGADTQYF. CDR3 in DNA: TGTGCCAGCAGTTTTTTACAGGGGGCAGATACGCAGTATTTT.

This clone was observed a few times. This chain uses TRBV6-5 with TRBJ1-5, with a possible D match to TRBD1 (5 bases). V lost 6 bases and J lost 3, with 12 bases in between. Germline V lookup: CDR1 MNHEY, CDR2 SVGAGI. CDR3 length: 14 amino acids. The CDR3 region is CASSADSFNQPQHF. Written as DNA, the CDR3 is TGTGCCAGCAGCGCTGACAGTTTCAATCAGCCCCAGCATTTT.

Worth noting for this clone: The same CDR3 also results from other DNA sequences found in this sample. The chain is built from TRBV18 and TRBJ1-1; possible D gene TRBD1, 5 bases. The CDR3 sequence is 14 residues long. The ends were cut back, 3 bases at V and 0 bases at J, with 8 bases in the middle. The germline gives CDR1 KGHSH, CDR2 LQKENI. CDR3 sequence: CASSPAGMNTEAFF. The CDR3 DNA sequence: TGTGCCAGCTCACCCGCAGGGATGAACACTGAAGCTTTCTTT.

The chain combines TRBV5-1 with TRBJ1-4, with TRBD1 matching over 9 bases. V lost 4 bases, J lost 5 bases, and 3 bases stayed unmatched. The V gene's germline CDR1 is SGHRS and CDR2 YFSETQ. CDR3 length: 14 residues. The CDR3 nucleotides are TGCGCCAGCAGCCCACAGGGGGCGAATGAAAAACTGTTTTTT. This translates into CASSPQGANEKLFF.

The rearrangement uses TRBV28 and TRBJ1-2; D gene uncertain. Trimming left V 6 bases short and J 8 bases short, with 13 bases between. Germline-derived CDR1 and CDR2 are MDHEN and SYDVKM. The CDR3 loop spans 12 amino acids. The CDR3 nucleotides read TGTGCCAGCAGCCCGCCGTGGCGGGGCTACACCTTC. Protein sequence: CASSPPWRGYTF.